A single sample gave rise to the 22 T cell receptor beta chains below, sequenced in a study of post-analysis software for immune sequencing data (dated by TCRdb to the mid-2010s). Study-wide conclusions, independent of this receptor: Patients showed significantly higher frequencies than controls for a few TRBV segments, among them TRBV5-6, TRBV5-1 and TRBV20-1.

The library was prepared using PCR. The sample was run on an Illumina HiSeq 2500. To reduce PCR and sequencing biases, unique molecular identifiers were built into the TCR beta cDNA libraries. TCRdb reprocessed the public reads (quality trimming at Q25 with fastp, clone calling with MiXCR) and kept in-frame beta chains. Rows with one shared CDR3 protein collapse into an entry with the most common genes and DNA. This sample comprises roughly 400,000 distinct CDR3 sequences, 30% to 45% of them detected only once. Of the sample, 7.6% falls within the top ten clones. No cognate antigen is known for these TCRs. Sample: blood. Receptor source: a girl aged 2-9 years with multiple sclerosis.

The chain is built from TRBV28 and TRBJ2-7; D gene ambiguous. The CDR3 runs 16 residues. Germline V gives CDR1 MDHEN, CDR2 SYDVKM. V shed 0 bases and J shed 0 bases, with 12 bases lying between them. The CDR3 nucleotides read TGTGCCAGCAGTTTATGCGGTGAACGGAGCTCCTACGAGCAGTACTTC. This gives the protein CASSLCGERSSYEQYF.

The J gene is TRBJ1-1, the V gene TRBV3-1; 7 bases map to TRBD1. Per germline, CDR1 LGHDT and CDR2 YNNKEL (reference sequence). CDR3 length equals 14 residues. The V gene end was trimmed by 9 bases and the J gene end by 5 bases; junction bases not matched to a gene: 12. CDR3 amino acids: CASKQGSKGTEAFF. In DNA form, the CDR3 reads TGTGCCAGTAAACAGGGGAGTAAAGGAACTGAAGCTTTCTTT.

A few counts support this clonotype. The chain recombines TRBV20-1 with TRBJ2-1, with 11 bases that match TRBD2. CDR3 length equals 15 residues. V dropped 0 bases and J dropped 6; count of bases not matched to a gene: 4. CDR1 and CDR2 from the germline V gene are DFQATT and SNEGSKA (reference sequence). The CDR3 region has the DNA TGCAGTGCTAGAGACCCTAGCGGGAGGCCCAATGAGCAGTTCTTC. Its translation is CSARDPSGRPNEQFF.

For the CDR3, the DNA is TGTGCCAGCAGGCTGGACTATGAATTTTACAATGAGCAGTTCTTC. Protein: CASRLDYEFYNEQFF. V usage is TRBV6-1 and J usage is TRBJ2-1; perhaps TRBD2 as D (6 bases). V was cut by 6 bases and J by 4 bases, with 16 bases left in between. CDR1 and CDR2 (germline): MNHNS, SASEGT. The CDR3 length is 15 residues.

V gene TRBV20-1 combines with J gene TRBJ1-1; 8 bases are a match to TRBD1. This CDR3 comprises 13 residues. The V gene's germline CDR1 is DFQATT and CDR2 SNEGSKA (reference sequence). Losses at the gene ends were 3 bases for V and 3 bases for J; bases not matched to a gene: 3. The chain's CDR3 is CSASRGPDTEAFF. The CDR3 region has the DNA TGCAGTGCTAGCAGGGGGCCGGACACTGAAGCTTTCTTT.

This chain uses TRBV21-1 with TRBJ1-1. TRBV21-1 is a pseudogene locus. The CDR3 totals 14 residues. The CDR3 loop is CASSKRLKNTEAFF. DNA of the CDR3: TGTGCCAGCAGCAAACGGTTGAAGAACACTGAAGCTTTCTTT.

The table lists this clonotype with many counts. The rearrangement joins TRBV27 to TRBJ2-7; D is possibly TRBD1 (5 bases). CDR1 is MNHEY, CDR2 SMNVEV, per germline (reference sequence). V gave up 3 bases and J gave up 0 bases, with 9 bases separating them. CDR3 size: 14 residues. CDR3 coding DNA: TGTGCCAGCAGTTTCCAGGGTAACTCCTACGAGCAGTACTTC. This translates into CASSFQGNSYEQYF.

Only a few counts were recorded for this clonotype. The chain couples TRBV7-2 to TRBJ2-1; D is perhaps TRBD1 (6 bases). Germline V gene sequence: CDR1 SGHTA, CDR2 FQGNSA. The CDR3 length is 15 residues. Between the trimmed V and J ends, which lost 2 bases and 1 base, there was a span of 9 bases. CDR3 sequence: CASSLSGTSYNEQFF. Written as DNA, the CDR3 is TGTGCCAGCAGCTTATCGGGGACATCCTACAATGAGCAGTTCTTC.

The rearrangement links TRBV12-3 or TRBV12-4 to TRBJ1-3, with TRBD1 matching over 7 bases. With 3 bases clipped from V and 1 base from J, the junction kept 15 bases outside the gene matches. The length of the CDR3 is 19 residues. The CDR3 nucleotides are TGTGCCAGCAGTTTCCGGCAGGGGGTCCAACGTTGGTCTGGAAACACCATATATTTT. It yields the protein CASSFRQGVQRWSGNTIYF.

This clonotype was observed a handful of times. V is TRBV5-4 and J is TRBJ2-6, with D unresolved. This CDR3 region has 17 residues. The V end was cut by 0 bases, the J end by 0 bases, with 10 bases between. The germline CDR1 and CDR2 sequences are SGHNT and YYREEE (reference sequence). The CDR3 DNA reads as TGTGCCAGCAGCTTGGGACATGATAGCTCTGGGGCCAACGTCCTGACTTTC. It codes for CASSLGHDSSGANVLTF.

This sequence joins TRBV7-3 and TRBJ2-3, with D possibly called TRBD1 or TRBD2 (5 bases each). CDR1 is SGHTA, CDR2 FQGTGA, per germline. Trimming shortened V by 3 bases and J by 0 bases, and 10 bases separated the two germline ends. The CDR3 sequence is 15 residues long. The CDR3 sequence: CASSFEGRSTDTQYF. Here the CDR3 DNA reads TGTGCCAGCAGCTTTGAGGGGCGGAGCACAGATACGCAGTATTTT.

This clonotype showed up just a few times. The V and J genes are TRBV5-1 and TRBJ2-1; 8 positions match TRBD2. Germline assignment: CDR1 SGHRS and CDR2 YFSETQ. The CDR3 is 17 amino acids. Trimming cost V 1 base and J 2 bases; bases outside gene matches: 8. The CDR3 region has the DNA TGCGCCAGCAGCTTGTGGGTCGGGGGGGATCCCTACAATGAGCAGTTCTTC. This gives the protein CASSLWVGGDPYNEQFF.

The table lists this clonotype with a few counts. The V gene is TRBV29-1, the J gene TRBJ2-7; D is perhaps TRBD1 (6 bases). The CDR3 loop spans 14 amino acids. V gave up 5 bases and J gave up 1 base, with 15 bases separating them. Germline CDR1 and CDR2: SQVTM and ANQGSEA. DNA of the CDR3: TGCAGCGTTAGGCCGCAGGGGCCTTCCTACGAGCAGTACTTC. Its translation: CSVRPQGPSYEQYF.

In DNA form, the CDR3 reads TGCGCCAGCAGCTTGTTGGCAGGGCTATACACAGATACGCAGTATTTT. It specifies CASSLLAGLYTDTQYF. The genes are TRBV5-1 and TRBJ2-3; weak D call: TRBD1 (5 bases). CDR1 is SGHRS, CDR2 YFSETQ, per germline. The CDR3 totals 16 residues. V gave up 1 base and J gave up 2 bases, with 14 bases separating them. The full variable domain, rest sourced from reference TRBV5-1 and TRBJ2-3, is KAGVTQTPRYLIKTRGQQVTLSCSPISGHRSVSWYQQTPGQGLQFLFEYFSETQRNKGNFPGRFSGRQFSNSRSEMNVSTLELGDSALYLCASSLLAGLYTDTQYFGPGTRLTVL.

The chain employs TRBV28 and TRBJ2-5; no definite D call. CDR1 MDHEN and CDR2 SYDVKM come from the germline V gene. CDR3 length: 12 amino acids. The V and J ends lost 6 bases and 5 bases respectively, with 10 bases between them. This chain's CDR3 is CASSQLKETQYF. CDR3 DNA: TGTGCCAGCAGCCAGCTTAAGGAGACCCAGTACTTC.

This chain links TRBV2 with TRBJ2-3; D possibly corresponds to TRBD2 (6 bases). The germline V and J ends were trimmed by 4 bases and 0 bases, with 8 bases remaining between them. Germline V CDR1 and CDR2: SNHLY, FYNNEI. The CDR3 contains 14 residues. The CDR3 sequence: CASSAGTSTDTQYF. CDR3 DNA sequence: TGTGCCAGCAGTGCGGGGACTAGCACAGATACGCAGTATTTT. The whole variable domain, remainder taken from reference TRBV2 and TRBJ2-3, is EPEVTQTPSHQVTQMGQEVILRCVPISNHLYFYWYRQILGQKVEFLVSFYNNEISEKSEIFDDQFSVERPDGSNFTLKIRSTKLEDSAMYFCASSAGTSTDTQYFGPGTRLTVL.

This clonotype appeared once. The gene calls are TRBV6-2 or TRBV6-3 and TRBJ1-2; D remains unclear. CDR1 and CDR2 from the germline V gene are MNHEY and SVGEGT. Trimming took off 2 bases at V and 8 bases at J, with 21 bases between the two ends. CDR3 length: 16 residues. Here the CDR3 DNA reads TGTGCCAGCAGTTACACCGCCCGACGGACTGGTCTGGGCTACACCTTC. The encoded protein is CASSYTARRTGLGYTF.

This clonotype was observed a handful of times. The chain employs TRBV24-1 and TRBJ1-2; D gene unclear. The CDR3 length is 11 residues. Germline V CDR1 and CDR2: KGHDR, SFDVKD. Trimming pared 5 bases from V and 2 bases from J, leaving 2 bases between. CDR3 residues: CATSVNYGYTF. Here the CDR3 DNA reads TGTGCCACCAGTGTCAACTATGGCTACACCTTC.

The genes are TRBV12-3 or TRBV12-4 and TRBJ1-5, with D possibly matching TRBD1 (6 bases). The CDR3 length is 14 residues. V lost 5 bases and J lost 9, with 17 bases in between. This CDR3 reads CASSPGAGMAPQHF. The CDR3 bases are TGTGCCAGCAGTCCAGGGGCCGGGATGGCGCCCCAGCATTTT.

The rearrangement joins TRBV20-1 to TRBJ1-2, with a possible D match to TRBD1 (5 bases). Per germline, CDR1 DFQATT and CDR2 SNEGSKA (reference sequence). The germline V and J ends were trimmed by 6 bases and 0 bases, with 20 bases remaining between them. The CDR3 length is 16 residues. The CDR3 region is CSASHLGRQSNYGYTF. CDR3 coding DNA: TGCAGTGCGTCCCATCTCGGGAGACAGTCTAACTATGGCTACACCTTC.

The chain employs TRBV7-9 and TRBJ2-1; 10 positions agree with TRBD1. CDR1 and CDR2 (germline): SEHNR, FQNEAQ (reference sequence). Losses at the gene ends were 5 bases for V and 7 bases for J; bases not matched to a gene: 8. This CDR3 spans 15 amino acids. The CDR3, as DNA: TGTGCCAGCAGCCAGCTCCAGGGACAGGGGAATGAGCAGTTCTTC. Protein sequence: CASSQLQGQGNEQFF.

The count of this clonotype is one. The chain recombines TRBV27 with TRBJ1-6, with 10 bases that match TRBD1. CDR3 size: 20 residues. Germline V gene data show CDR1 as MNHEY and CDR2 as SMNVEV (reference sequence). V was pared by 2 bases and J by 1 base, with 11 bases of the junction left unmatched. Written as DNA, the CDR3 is TGTGCCAGCAGTTTAGAGACAGGGGGCGCGATGGGGTCCTATAATTCACCCCTCCACTTT. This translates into CASSLETGGAMGSYNSPLHF.